This TCR beta chain was identified in a study of OX40 agonist ivuxolimab in advanced cancers. Across the study: Of mixed ages from about 20 to 90 and averaging approximately 60 years, the group was roughly 83% male.

Assay: immunoSEQ multiplex PCR; the TCRdb copy retains only in-frame clones and omits some. The sample contains tens of thousands of clones, approximately 83% of which appear only once. The receptor's source is an adult with an advanced solid tumor such as melanoma, head and neck, liver or kidney cancer. Sample: CD4+ or CD8+ T cells sorted from blood, taken in a trial of the OX40 agonist ivuxolimab.

The CDR3 DNA sequence: TGTGCCAGCAGTGAGGAGGGGGGGCTCGATGAGCAGTTCTTC. This encodes CASSEEGGLDEQFF. The V call is TRBV2, the J call TRBJ2-1; the D gene is possibly TRBD2 (7 bases). The CDR3 sequence is 14 residues long. In germline, CDR1 is SNHLY, CDR2 FYNNEI. V was shortened by 3 bases and J by 8 bases, with 14 bases between the two germline ends.